There are many counts of the clone carrying this T cell receptor (beta chain). Its antigen is as yet unknown. Indicated time point: patch test 2, 6 weeks after DPC sensitization. Treatment noted: therapeutic diphenylcyclopropenone sensitization with weekly scalp DPC. Sequencing started from total RNA isolated from unfractionated whole blood. TCRdb re-called the RACE reads with MiXCR, one entry per CDR3 protein. This table has around 75,000 distinct CDR3 sequences, about a tenth appearing once. The data were obtained in a study of human T cells and chemical hapten exposure. General study points: No change in TCRs above 1 in 1000 frequency was produced by DPC sensitization.

V lost 5 bases, J lost 0 bases, and 8 bases lay in between. There are 14 residues in the CDR3. From germline, CDR1 is SEHNR and CDR2 FQNEAQ (reference sequence). Sequencing was performed on whole blood, taken in connection with sensitization to the hapten diphenylcyclopropenone (DPC). V and J are TRBV7-9 and TRBJ1-3; D gene ambiguous. This TCR was sampled from a woman aged 45-59 years with alopecia areata. Some clones in this sample may be carry-over from other donors' samples. CDR3 in DNA: TGTGCCAGCAGCCTATCCTCCTCTGGAAACACCATATATTTT. It codes for CASSLSSSGNTIYF.